The rows below give T cell receptor beta chains drawn from one sample of a study of T cell responses to AZD1222 COVID-19 vaccine. TCRdb's table, derived via immunoSEQ multiplex PCR, lists solely in-frame clones and lacks some. The sample contains around 110,000 clones, about 91% of which appear only once. Sample: peripheral blood, taken on day 0 of AZD1222 vaccination. The receptor source for this set is an adult in good health. Both conserved end residues are trimmed from each CDR3. For some rows the clone size is stated as once, few or many, or as a class when expanded; others skip it.

TRBV5-5	-	ASSRVFDGTGNTIY
TRBV28	-	ASSFQGPGGYT
TRBV29-1	-	SVQGRTEAF
TRBV5-6	few	ASSLRGNGYT
TRBV6-2/TRBV6-3	-	ASSRQGNTDTQY
TRBV9	-	ASSVGPTRGDTEAF
TRBV5-1	once	ASSLGTGGTEAF
TRBV9	-	ASSAPTGGLGGYT
TRBV7-9	-	ASSPITGNMNTEAF
TRBV7-6	-	ASSPGPYNEQF
TRBV5-5	-	ASGKREVTGELF
TRBV28	-	ASSLLGRISGNTIY
TRBV5-4	-	ASSLGAGGRSTEAF
TRBV6-1	-	ASSEGGNTDTQY
TRBV28	-	ASSLGWGDNEQF
TRBV5-1	-	ASSLGAGGTGEQF
TRBV30	-	AWRGQGNEQY
TRBV3-1/TRBV3-2	-	ASSRDRHNQPQH
TRBV7-2	-	ASSPTTGSGANVLT
TRBV28	once	ASQYPGARGEAF
TRBV6-1	few	ASSGGGGVSNQPQH
TRBV2	-	ASRIQRSYEQY
TRBV7-2	-	ASSGREEQF
TRBV4-3	-	ASSRNPGTANEKLF
TRBV6-5	-	ASSPDRVNTEAF
TRBV7-9	few	ASSKVTTGSRSYNSPLH
TRBV7-3	-	ASSKARGYGYT
TRBV28	-	ASSFQSPYRVSSGNTIY
TRBV2	-	ASSEAMGSPLH
TRBV6-5	-	ASSRERERTGELF
TRBV2	-	ASRGYSYEQY
TRBV9	-	ASSVEGQVDSPLH
TRBV7-2	-	ASSLQAGGGRGELF
TRBV6-5	-	ASSSGVRGTEQY
TRBV6-5	-	ASSYRDTEAF
TRBV4-3	-	ASSQDSTGVFSYGYT
TRBV28	-	ASSAAGGPRDTQY
TRBV6-4	-	ASSGRLAETGSYEQY
TRBV4-3	-	ASSQSPGSRVEKLF
TRBV7-2	-	ASSSSSGTYEQY
TRBV7-8	-	ASSFGGQGGYT
TRBV6-5	-	ASSYEPGPSYEQY
TRBV7-3	-	ASSFGGGVAF
TRBV3-1/TRBV3-2	-	ASSLGQGSYGYT
TRBV5-8	-	ASSPRQGTNEKLF
TRBV4-2	-	ASSQDRHRGGYGYT
TRBV6-5	-	ASNGGRGLEQY
TRBV28	-	ASSLASGGDYEQY
TRBV27	-	ASSLRPGGGADTEAF
TRBV4-3	-	ASSQEAGTAQY
TRBV19	few	ASSVQTNQPQH
TRBV12-3/TRBV12-4	-	ASRVRTNEKLF
TRBV29-1	-	SAPGGENTEAF
TRBV21-1	-	ASSPRLVYEQY
TRBV19	-	ASSRFGQGAGNTIY
TRBV6-5	-	ASRTTGGNTIY
TRBV7-3	-	ASSDLGGTQY
TRBV30	-	AWSVQGGTGELF
TRBV30	-	AWTVGWGNEKLF
TRBV6-2/TRBV6-3	-	ASSYSDAGTSVKRVTDTQY